This entry lists 21 T cell receptor beta chains sequenced from one sample in a study of CD8 T cells in Susac syndrome. Random hexamers were used to reverse transcribe the RNA input (about 0.45 to 1 ug). TCRdb re-called the immunoSEQ multiplex PCR reads with MiXCR, one entry per CDR3 protein. The repertoire includes around 180,000 distinct CDR3 sequences, approximately 94% of them detected once, and approximately 0.11% sits in the top ten. Sequencing input: CD4+ T cells from PBMCs. The receptors come from a human donor with Susac syndrome.

The V call is TRBV7-8, the J call TRBJ2-3; D is undetermined. Per germline, CDR1 SGHVS and CDR2 FQNEAQ. The V end lost 4 bases, the J end lost 2 bases, and 13 bases lay between the germline ends. This CDR3 spans 15 amino acids. The CDR3 coding sequence is TGTGCCAGCAGCTCCCTAGGTGATGTCACAGATACGCAGTATTTT. It yields the protein CASSSLGDVTDTQYF.

The chain carries TRBV7-3 and TRBJ2-1, with TRBD1 matching over 8 bases. The CDR3 is 15 residues long. The V segment lost 1 base and the J segment 1 base; nucleotides outside the gene matches: 0. Germline CDR1 reads SGHTA; CDR2 reads FQGTGA. The CDR3 DNA sequence: TGTGCCAGCAGCTTAAGGGACAGGTCCTACAATGAGCAGTTCTTC. Translated: CASSLRDRSYNEQFF.

The DNA for the CDR3 is TGTGCCTGCCGCCGGGCCCTGAACACTGAAGCTTTCTTT. Amino acids: CACRRALNTEAFF. The rearrangement uses TRBV6-6 and TRBJ1-1; D gene ambiguous. Germline V lookup: CDR1 MNHNY, CDR2 SVGAGI (reference sequence). The CDR3 extends over 13 amino acids. V lost 11 bases, J lost 0 bases, and 13 bases lay in between.

V is TRBV20-1 and J is TRBJ2-1; D call uncertain. V lost 1 base, J lost 4 bases, and 14 bases lay in between. Germline V gene lookup returns CDR1 DFQATT and CDR2 SNEGSKA (reference sequence). This CDR3 has 15 amino acids. CDR3 nucleotide sequence: TGCAGTGCTAGAGCCCAGGCACAGCCATACAATGAGCAGTTCTTC. Translation: CSARAQAQPYNEQFF.

V is TRBV14 and J is TRBJ1-6, with 8 bases aligning to TRBD1. Unmatched junction bases numbered 6, after V lost 8 bases and J lost 6 bases. This CDR3 comprises 14 residues. Germline V lookup: CDR1 SGHDN, CDR2 FVKESK. The CDR3 region is CASGRQGTNSPLHF. For the CDR3, the DNA is TGTGCCAGCGGAAGACAGGGGACTAATTCACCCCTCCACTTT.

In this sample, this clonotype turned up once. This chain links TRBV3-1 with TRBJ1-4; D call uncertain. CDR1 and CDR2 (germline): LGHDT, YNNKEL (reference sequence). V was clipped by 4 bases and J by 7 bases, with 22 bases between them. The CDR3 runs 17 residues. This CDR3 reads CASSPLGSGSPGEKLFF. CDR3 sequence (DNA): TGTGCCAGCAGCCCTTTAGGGTCCGGGTCCCCTGGTGAAAAACTGTTTTTT.

This chain uses TRBV4-3 with TRBJ2-2, with a tentative D call TRBD2 (6 bases). This CDR3 region has 15 residues. V lost 1 base, J lost 4 bases, and 10 bases lay in between. Germline-derived CDR1 and CDR2 are LGHNA and YSLEER. The CDR3 DNA reads TGCGCCAGCAGCCAAGGACTAGTCGCCACCGGGGAGCTGTTTTTT. Translating it yields CASSQGLVATGELFF.

This clonotype was detected a few times. The chain is built from TRBV25-1 and TRBJ2-7, with D perhaps matching TRBD1 (6 bases). The ends were cut back, 4 bases at V and 5 bases at J, with 9 bases in the middle. CDR1 and CDR2 (germline): MGHDK, SYGVNS. This CDR3 region has 12 residues. In DNA, the CDR3 is TGTGCCAGCAGTGTACAGGGCCACGAGCAGTACTTC. Amino acids: CASSVQGHEQYF.

The rearrangement joins TRBV27 to TRBJ2-3; TRBD2 might be the D (5 bases). This CDR3 has 16 residues. V shed 6 bases and J shed 5 bases, with 21 bases lying between them. Germline CDR1 is MNHEY and CDR2 is SMNVEV (reference sequence). The CDR3 is CASSAIRARGRDTQYF. The CDR3 DNA follows: TGTGCCAGCAGCGCAATCCGGGCCCGAGGGAGAGATACGCAGTATTTT.

This chain uses TRBV25-1 with TRBJ2-5; the D gene is possibly TRBD1 (8 bases). Trimming cost V 4 bases and J 1 base, with 13 bases left between them. The CDR3 consists of 15 residues. In germline, CDR1 is MGHDK, CDR2 SYGVNS. As DNA, the CDR3 is TGTGCCAGCAGTGGCTACAGGGGGGGCCAAGAGACCCAGTACTTC. It translates to CASSGYRGGQETQYF.

J is TRBJ2-4 and V is TRBV7-2; the match to TRBD2 covers 9 bases. CDR1 and CDR2 from the germline V gene are SGHTA and FQGNSA. V was clipped by 7 bases and J by 6 bases; unmatched bases: 16. The CDR3 has 17 amino acids. The CDR3 region has the DNA TGTGCCAGCACCCCTAGCGAGACTAGCGGAGGGGTAAACATTCAGTACTTC. This codes for CASTPSETSGGVNIQYF.

This chain links TRBV5-4 with TRBJ1-5; tentatively, D is TRBD1 (5 bases). Trimming cost V 1 base and J 4 bases, with 12 bases left between them. This CDR3 is built from 15 residues. Germline V gene sequence: CDR1 SGHNT, CDR2 YYREEE (reference sequence). The CDR3 region has the DNA TGTGCCAGCAGCTTGTGGGAGGAGGGGAATCAGCCCCAGCATTTT. Its protein product is CASSLWEEGNQPQHF.

This chain links TRBV18 with TRBJ1-5; D gene ambiguous. The CDR3 contains 16 residues. Germline V gene lookup returns CDR1 KGHSH and CDR2 LQKENI. V lost 1 base to trimming and J lost 0 bases, with 10 bases between them. The chain's CDR3 is CASSPQTLYSNQPQHF. The CDR3 DNA reads as TGTGCCAGCTCACCACAGACACTTTATAGCAATCAGCCCCAGCATTTT.

The chain recombines TRBV9 with TRBJ1-4; weak D call: TRBD1 (6 bases). The CDR3 extends over 15 amino acids. Trimming stripped 2 bases from V and 3 bases from J, with 11 bases between. In germline, CDR1 is SGDLS, CDR2 YYNGEE. The CDR3 reads CASSVGGAPNEKLFF. The CDR3 nucleotides read TGTGCCAGCAGCGTGGGGGGGGCACCTAATGAAAAACTGTTTTTT.

The chain has TRBV20-1 and TRBJ2-1; 10 bases align to TRBD2. Germline V lookup: CDR1 DFQATT, CDR2 SNEGSKA (reference sequence). The trim removed 4 bases at V and 0 bases at J, leaving 9 bases unmatched. CDR3 length equals 17 residues. CDR3 nucleotides: TGCAGTGCTATATCGCTAGCGGGGGACCACTCCTACAATGAGCAGTTCTTC. Residues: CSAISLAGDHSYNEQFF.

The J gene is TRBJ2-1, the V gene TRBV15; D unresolved. CDR3 length: 15 residues. With 0 bases removed from V and 3 bases from J, the gap between germline ends came to 9 bases. In germline, CDR1 is LNHNV, CDR2 YYDKDF (reference sequence). The CDR3 sequence is CATSRDRASYNEQFF. Written as DNA, the CDR3 is TGTGCCACCAGCAGAGATCGGGCTAGCTACAATGAGCAGTTCTTC. Full variable domain (missing parts from reference TRBV15 and TRBJ2-1): DAMVIQNPRYQVTQFGKPVTLSCSQTLNHNVMYWYQQKSSQAPKLLFHYYDKDFNNEADTPDNFQSRRPNTSFCFLDIRSPGLGDTAMYLCATSRDRASYNEQFFGPGTRLTVL.

V and J are TRBV3-1 and TRBJ1-1; 7 bases map to TRBD1. Germline CDR1 is LGHDT and CDR2 is YNNKEL (reference sequence). The V and J ends lost 4 bases and 13 bases, in that order; junction bases with no gene match: 12. The CDR3 extends over 13 amino acids. CDR3 coding DNA: TGTGCCAGCAGCCCGAGACAGGGAGGCGTCTTTTTCTTT. Protein product: CASSPRQGGVFFF. The whole variable domain, filled in from reference TRBV3-1 and TRBJ1-1, reads DTAVSQTPKYLVTQMGNDKSIKCEQNLGHDTMYWYKQDSKKFLKIMFSYNNKELIINETVPNRFSPKSPDKAHLNLHINSLELGDSAVYFCASSPRQGGVFFFGQGTRLTVV.

The J gene is TRBJ1-1, the V gene TRBV6-6; D is unclear. V was trimmed by 4 bases and J by 1 base, leaving 4 bases between them. This CDR3 has 12 residues. The germline V gene has CDR1 MNHNY and CDR2 SVGAGI (reference sequence). CDR3 sequence: CASSSWNTEAFF. Here the CDR3 DNA reads TGTGCCAGCAGTTCCTGGAACACTGAAGCTTTCTTT.

The chain uses TRBV5-4 and TRBJ2-3, with 7 bases aligning to TRBD1. CDR1 is SGHNT and CDR2 is YYREEE in the germline V gene (reference sequence). The CDR3 extends over 16 amino acids. V lost 4 bases to trimming and J lost 0 bases; unmatched junction nucleotides: 8. The CDR3 protein is CASSPVDRKSTDTQYF. CDR3 DNA sequence: TGTGCCAGCAGCCCTGTGGACAGGAAGAGCACAGATACGCAGTATTTT.

The rearrangement links TRBV13 to TRBJ1-1; 11 bases match TRBD1. The CDR3 is 14 amino acids. J was trimmed by 6 bases and V by 6 bases; bases with no gene match: 6. Germline V gene data show CDR1 as PRHDT and CDR2 as FYEKMQ (reference sequence). CDR3 sequence: CASRWGQGVAEAFF. CDR3 nucleotide sequence: TGTGCCAGCAGATGGGGACAGGGGGTGGCTGAAGCTTTCTTT.

The chain is built from TRBV24-1 and TRBJ2-5; D ambiguous. V dropped 4 bases and J dropped 1 base, with 6 bases sitting between them. CDR3 length: 13 residues. Germline values: CDR1 KGHDR, CDR2 SFDVKD. The CDR3: CATSDTIQETQYF. CDR3 nucleotides: TGTGCCACCAGTGACACAATCCAAGAGACCCAGTACTTC.